Below, one TCR beta chain is given with its context. The data stem from a study of blood T cell repertoires in COVID-19. Here immunoSEQ multiplex PCR was the method, and the copy in TCRdb shows in-frame clones only, minus some. This sample carries about 200,000 clones, 70% to 90% of them seen once, and the ten largest clones take roughly 5%. Trimming stripped 7 bases from V and 5 bases from J, with 21 bases between. Germline V gene lookup returns CDR1 SQVTM and CDR2 ANQGSEA. The CDR3 extends over 14 amino acids. The chain links TRBV29-1 to TRBJ2-7; weak D call: TRBD1 (6 bases). The source of this sequence is a woman older than 75 with acute or convalescent COVID-19. Sequencing was carried out using peripheral blood. CDR3 sequence: CSGGNRHRVDEQYF. CDR3 in DNA: TGCAGCGGAGGAAACCGTCACAGGGTCGACGAGCAGTACTTC.